This entry lists 30 T cell receptor beta chains sequenced from one sample in a study of tissue T cells after allogeneic stem cell transplantation. The method was immunoSEQ multiplex PCR; TCRdb's version includes in-frame clones alone and lacks a portion of them. Here the sample spans around 6,800 clones, about a third being singletons. Specified time point: mouse harvest day 14 after allogeneic transplant. Each mouse received 10^7 T-cell-depleted marrow cells plus 10^6 splenic CD5+ T cells by tail vein. The sample taken for sequencing was skin. The receptors were sampled from a female BALB/c mouse given C57BL/6 T cells with graft-versus-host disease after an allogeneic hematopoietic cell transplant.

This clone was counted only a few times. Gene names are the mouse ones. The CDR3 goes on 1 residue after the read ends, and that part is filled in from the germline J gene. The rearrangement links TRBV3 to TRBJ1-3; tentatively, D is TRBD1 (6 bases). The V end was cut by 1 base, the J end by 1 base, with 8 bases between. Germline lookup yields CDR1 SNHLY and CDR2 FYNGKV (reference sequence). This CDR3 contains 15 residues. CDR3 region: CASSLDRASGNTLYF. Partial CDR3 DNA: TGTGCCAGCAGCTTAGACAGGGCCTCTGGAAATACGCTCTAT.

As regards this clone: The gene symbols are mouse symbols. The read finishes 1 residue shy of the CDR3 end, and the germline J gene is used to complete it. This sequence joins TRBV26 and TRBJ2-2, with 9 bases aligning to TRBD1. Germline CDR1 and CDR2: KGHPV and FQNQEV (reference sequence). This CDR3 has 14 amino acids. After removal of 6 bases from V and 1 base from J, the junction contained 0 bases not matched to a gene. The sequenced part of the CDR3 DNA is TGTGCCAGCAGGGGACAGGGAAACACCGGGCAGCTCTAC. It translates to CASRGQGNTGQLY. The entire CDR3 protein is CASRGQGNTGQLYF.

With regard to this clone: Genes here carry mouse names. The CDR3 goes on 1 residue after the read ends, and that part is filled in from the germline J gene. The chain links TRBV3 to TRBJ2-3; 8 positions match TRBD2. Germline V lookup: CDR1 SNHLY, CDR2 FYNGKV (reference sequence). The CDR3 consists of 15 residues. With V trimmed by 4 bases and J by 1 base, 4 bases remained unmatched. CDR3 in amino acids: CASSWGGAGAETLYF. Incomplete CDR3 DNA: TGTGCCAGCAGCTGGGGGGGCGCCGGTGCAGAAACGCTGTAT. Combining the CDR3 with reference TRBV3 and TRBJ2-3 gives the whole variable domain GPKVLQIPSHQIIDMGQMVTLNCDPVSNHLYFYWYKQILGQQMEFLVNFYNGKVMEKSKLFKDQFSVERPDGSYFTLKIQPTALEDSAVYFCASSWGGAGAETLYFGSGTRLTVL.

For this clone: The germline and genes are mouse ones. The read finishes 1 residue shy of the CDR3 end, and the germline J gene is used to complete it. The V and J genes are TRBV3 and TRBJ2-3; TRBD2 agrees at 12 bases. The CDR3 runs 16 residues. J was trimmed by 3 bases and V by 5 bases; bases with no gene match: 6. Germline V CDR1 and CDR2: SNHLY, FYNGKV (reference sequence). Partial CDR3 DNA: TGTGCCAGCAGCCCAGCGGGGACTGGGGGGGCAGAAACGCTGTAT. This translates into CASSPAGTGGAETLY. The entire CDR3 protein is CASSPAGTGGAETLYF.

This clone came up a few times. Gene labels here are mouse ones. The observed sequence ends 1 residue before the CDR3 terminus, with the missing tail filled in from the germline J gene. The chain uses TRBV14 and TRBJ1-2; D gene ambiguous. The V gene lost 4 bases and the J gene lost 1 base, with 5 bases spanning the gap. This CDR3 is built from 12 residues. Germline CDR1 SGHDT, CDR2 FRDEAV. The chain's CDR3 is CASSRQNSDYTF. Incomplete CDR3 DNA: TGTGCCAGCAGTCGACAAAACTCCGACTACACC.

In the case of this clone: Gene names refer to mouse genes. The missing CDR3 end, 1 residue past where the read stops, is filled in from the germline J gene. The chain uses TRBV26 and TRBJ1-1; tentative D call: TRBD1 (6 bases). Trimming took off 6 bases at V and 0 bases at J, with 11 bases between the two ends. Germline-derived CDR1 and CDR2 are KGHPV and FQNQEV (reference sequence). This CDR3 region has 14 residues. CDR3 DNA (partial): TGTGCCAGCAGAAGGGACAATGCAAACACAGAAGTCTTC. Its translation is CASRRDNANTEVF. The whole CDR3 sequence reads CASRRDNANTEVFF.

A note on this clone: Any gene name here is a mouse gene name. The read stops 1 residue short of the end of the CDR3; the missing end is completed from the germline J gene. The gene calls are TRBV26 and TRBJ2-2; perhaps TRBD1 as D (6 bases). V lost 7 bases and J lost 0, with 9 bases in between. The CDR3 length is 14 residues. Germline V CDR1 and CDR2: KGHPV, FQNQEV (reference sequence). The part of the CDR3 DNA that was read is TGTGCCAGCAAGACAGGTGCAAACACCGGGCAGCTCTAC. It translates to CASKTGANTGQLY. The entire CDR3 protein is CASKTGANTGQLYF.

With regard to this clone: Gene labels here are mouse ones. The sequenced fragment ends 1 residue before the CDR3 boundary, so the rest is inferred from the germline J gene. This chain uses TRBV13-1 with TRBJ1-2, with TRBD1 matching 7 bases. The CDR3 runs to 12 residues. Germline CDR1 NSHNY, CDR2 SYGAGN. Trimming took 6 bases from V and 4 from J; bases not matched to a gene: 3. The DNA read from the CDR3 is TGTGCCAGCAACAGGGGAGGCTCCGACTACACC. The encoded protein is CASNRGGSDYT. The entire CDR3 protein is CASNRGGSDYTF.

Worth noting for this clone: The genes are named according to mouse. The read falls 1 residue short of the CDR3 end, and the missing part is taken from the germline J gene. V gene TRBV29 combines with J gene TRBJ1-6, with 9 bases aligning to TRBD1. TRBJ1-6 carries the ORF label, with uncertain function. CDR1 MSHET and CDR2 SYDVDS come from the germline V gene. Losses at the gene ends were 7 bases for V and 10 bases for J; bases not matched to a gene: 8. The CDR3 contains 14 residues. CDR3 loop: CASTGTGKGSPLYF. The sequenced CDR3 bases are TGTGCTAGCACCGGGACAGGGAAGGGGTCGCCCCTCTAC.

Concerning this clone itself: Each gene name is a mouse one. The CDR3 end lies 1 residue beyond the end of the read and is filled in from the germline J gene. The gene calls are TRBV23 and TRBJ2-3; the table gives TRBD1 as D, unverified against the DNA. Germline lookup yields CDR1 KGHTA and CDR2 FQNQQP. CDR3 size: 15 residues. CDR3 sequence reads: CSSSQPTGSAETLYF. Incomplete CDR3 DNA: TGCTCCAGCAGTCAACCGACAGGGAGTGCAGAAACGCTGTAT. The whole variable domain, filled in from reference TRBV23 and TRBJ2-3, reads DAAVTQKPRYLIKMKGQEAEMKCIPEKGHTAVFWYQQKQSKELKFLIYFQNQQPLDQIDMVKERFSAVCPSSSLCSLGIRTCEAEDSALYLCSSSQPTGSAETLYFGSGTRLTVL.

By sample share, this clone is medium-sized. Any gene name here is a mouse gene name. The read finishes 1 residue shy of the CDR3 end, and the germline J gene is used to complete it. V and J are TRBV13-1 and TRBJ1-5; D might be TRBD1 (6 bases). This CDR3 has 14 amino acids. Per germline, CDR1 NSHNY and CDR2 SYGAGN. V was trimmed by 0 bases and J by 4 bases, leaving 8 bases between them. The part of the CDR3 DNA that was read is TGTGCCAGCAGTGATGCGGGACATAACCAGGCTCCGCTT. As protein: CASSDAGHNQAPL. The whole CDR3 protein reads CASSDAGHNQAPLF. Looking up the rest from reference TRBV13-1 and TRBJ1-5 gives the full variable domain: EAAVTQSPRNKVTVTGGNVTLSCRQTNSHNYMYWYRQDTGHGLRLIHYSYGAGNLRIGDVPDGYKATRTTQEDFFLLLELASPSQTSLYFCASSDAGHNQAPLFGEGTRLSVL.

In its sample, this clone is medium-sized (0.01 to 0.1%). Each gene name is a mouse one. CDR3 amino acids: CASSLAGVGSQNTLYF. Partial CDR3 DNA: TGTGCTAGCAGTTTAGCAGGGGTCGGTAGTCAAAACACCTTGTAC. The chain recombines TRBV29 with TRBJ2-4; weak D call: TRBD1 (6 bases). The read ends 1 residue shy of where the CDR3 ends; the end is completed using the germline J gene. The germline CDR1 and CDR2 sequences are MSHET and SYDVDS. V was pared by 2 bases and J by 0 bases, with 12 bases between. The CDR3 is 16 residues long. Looking up the rest from reference TRBV29 and TRBJ2-4 gives the full variable domain: DMKVTQMPRYLIKRMGENVLLECGQDMSHETMYWYRQDPGLGLQLIYISYDVDSNSEGDIPKGYRVSRKKREHFSLILDSAKTNQTSVYFCASSLAGVGSQNTLYFGAGTRLSVL.

About this clone: Gene labels here are mouse ones. The DNA ends 1 residue before the CDR3 does, and the rest of the CDR3 is filled in from the germline J gene. V gene TRBV2 combines with J gene TRBJ2-5; 9 bases line up with TRBD2. J was trimmed by 2 bases and V by 0 bases; bases with no gene match: 3. The CDR3 length is 16 residues. CDR1 is LGHNA and CDR2 is YSYQKL in the germline V gene. CDR3 residues: CASSQENWGAQDTQYF. CDR3 bases read: TGTGCCAGCAGCCAAGAAAACTGGGGGGCCCAAGACACCCAGTAC. Full variable domain (rest looked up from reference TRBV2 and TRBJ2-5): DPKIIQKPKYLVAVTGSEKILICEQYLGHNAMYWYRQSAKKPLEFMFSYSYQKLMDNQTASSRFQPQSSKKNHLDLQITALKPDDSATYFCASSQENWGAQDTQYFGPGTRLLVL.

The sample holds a few counts of this clone. Gene names refer to mouse genes. The sequence runs out 1 residue before the end of the CDR3; the remainder is reconstructed from the germline J gene. The V gene is TRBV20, the J gene TRBJ1-1; D is undetermined. Germline CDR1 is GFQATS and CDR2 is STVNSAI. Deletions cut 1 base from V and 1 base from J, with 4 bases between. This CDR3 is built from 12 residues. This CDR3 reads CGARGGNTEVFF. The part of the CDR3 DNA that was read is TGTGGTGCTAGGGGGGGAAACACAGAAGTCTTC.

This clone was counted only a few times. Any gene name here is a mouse gene name. The CDR3 reads CASSRQGAGTEVFF. CDR3 bases read: TGTGCCAGCAGCCGACAGGGGGCGGGCACAGAAGTCTTC. J is TRBJ1-1 and V is TRBV5; TRBD1 matches at 10 bases. The read comes to an end 1 residue before the CDR3 does, leaving the germline J gene to fill in the end. V lost 4 bases, J lost 4 bases, and 3 bases stayed unmatched. The CDR3 has 14 amino acids. Per germline, CDR1 LGHNA and CDR2 YNLKQL (reference sequence).

The table lists this clone with a few counts. Mouse names are used for the genes. The CDR3 end falls 1 residue outside the read, so it is completed with the germline J gene. Other DNA sequences from this sample encode an identical CDR3 as well. V and J are TRBV26 and TRBJ2-4; D remains ambiguous. V gave up 3 bases and J gave up 0 bases, with 4 bases separating them. CDR3 length equals 13 residues. Germline V gene lookup returns CDR1 KGHPV and CDR2 FQNQEV (reference sequence). The sequenced part of the CDR3 DNA is TGTGCCAGCAGTCTTACTAGTCAAAACACCTTGTAC. As protein: CASSLTSQNTLY. The CDR3 reads in full as CASSLTSQNTLYF.

This clone has a handful of counts. Genes and germline are mouse. The CDR3 is cut off 1 residue early in the read; its end comes from the germline J gene. This chain connects TRBV5 to TRBJ2-5; 7 bases fit TRBD2. There are 16 residues in the CDR3. Trimming took 0 bases from V and 5 from J; bases not matched to a gene: 8. CDR1 LGHNA and CDR2 YNLKQL come from the germline V gene (reference sequence). Partial CDR3 DNA: TGTGCCAGCAGCCAAGAGATGGGGGGAAGGGGAGACACCCAGTAC. It is translated as CASSQEMGGRGDTQY. The whole CDR3 sequence is CASSQEMGGRGDTQYF.

Comment on this clone: All gene names here are mouse names. The read stops 1 residue short of the end of the CDR3; the missing end is completed from the germline J gene. V and J are TRBV3 and TRBJ2-1, with 8 bases that match TRBD2. Per germline, CDR1 SNHLY and CDR2 FYNGKV (reference sequence). CDR3 length equals 14 residues. V was pared by 3 bases and J by 7 bases, with 5 bases of the junction left unmatched. The CDR3 bases that were read are TGTGCCAGCAGCTTGTTGGGGGGGTACGCTGAGCAGTTC. It specifies CASSLLGGYAEQF. The whole CDR3 is CASSLLGGYAEQFF.

Remarks on this clone: Gene labels here are mouse ones. From the germline J gene comes the end of the CDR3, since the read stops 1 residue before it. The chain has TRBV5 and TRBJ1-4; possible D gene TRBD1, 5 bases. Germline assignment: CDR1 LGHNA and CDR2 YNLKQL (reference sequence). The CDR3 consists of 15 residues. V was shortened by 0 bases and J by 0 bases, with 5 bases between the two germline ends. The DNA read from the CDR3 is TGTGCCAGCAGCCAAGAAGGGGTTTCCAACGAAAGATTATTT. Its translation: CASSQEGVSNERLF. The complete CDR3 sequence is CASSQEGVSNERLFF.

A few counts support this clone. Gene names refer to mouse genes. The read ends 1 residue early relative to the CDR3; the germline J gene fills the gap. The genes are TRBV26 and TRBJ2-7; D might be TRBD1 (6 bases). V shed 4 bases and J shed 2 bases, with 12 bases lying between them. The CDR3 runs to 14 residues. CDR1 is KGHPV, CDR2 FQNQEV, per germline (reference sequence). Partial CDR3 DNA: TGTGCCAGCAGTCGCCAGGGGAAGACCTATGAACAGTAC. Translated: CASSRQGKTYEQY. The entire CDR3 is CASSRQGKTYEQYF.

Concerning this clone: Gene names are the mouse ones. The observed sequence ends 1 residue before the CDR3 terminus, with the missing tail filled in from the germline J gene. The chain employs TRBV20 and TRBJ2-7; the D is unclear. Trimming left V 0 bases short and J 4 bases short, with 4 bases between. This CDR3 comprises 11 residues. In germline, CDR1 is GFQATS, CDR2 STVNSAI. CDR3 protein: CGARDVYEQYF. The sequenced part of the CDR3 DNA is TGTGGTGCTAGGGATGTTTATGAACAGTAC.

This clone was observed a few times. Mouse gene names apply. Read coverage stops 1 residue before the CDR3 terminus; the germline J gene supplies the remainder. This sequence joins TRBV16 and TRBJ2-5; D uncertain. Trimming removed 2 bases from V and 5 bases from J, with 2 bases in between. Per the germline V gene, CDR1 is SGHSA and CDR2 is FRNQAP. The CDR3 has 11 residues. CDR3 in amino acids: CASSLRDTQYF. The CDR3 bases that were read are TGTGCAAGCAGCTTACGAGACACCCAGTAC.

This clone is labeled as medium-sized. The genes and germline here are from mouse. The read ends 1 residue before the CDR3 terminus; that terminus is restored from the germline J gene. V usage is TRBV3 and J usage is TRBJ2-1; TRBD2 agrees at 9 bases. The ends lost 2 bases at V and 9 bases at J; junction bases unmatched: 2. CDR3 size: 13 residues. Germline V CDR1 and CDR2: SNHLY, FYNGKV (reference sequence). The CDR3 here is CASSLPGGVEQFF. CDR3 DNA (partial): TGTGCCAGCAGCTTACCTGGGGGGGTTGAGCAGTTC.

This clone is termed medium-sized. Genes and germline come from the mouse. The CDR3 goes on 1 residue after the read ends, and that part is filled in from the germline J gene. The chain employs TRBV24 and TRBJ1-4; no clear D. V lost 2 bases and J 0 bases, leaving 7 bases between the germline ends. From germline, CDR1 is KGHTA and CDR2 FRNEEI. This CDR3 has 15 amino acids. The sequenced part of the CDR3 DNA is TGTGCCAGCAGTCTGGGGCAGATTTCCAACGAAAGATTATTT. This translates into CASSLGQISNERLF. The CDR3 in full is CASSLGQISNERLFF.

For this clone: The listed genes are named as in mouse. The missing CDR3 end, 1 residue past where the read stops, is filled in from the germline J gene. This rearrangement joins TRBV2 to TRBJ1-1, with unresolved D. This CDR3 is built from 15 residues. V was trimmed by 0 bases and J by 0 bases, leaving 8 bases between them. Germline V gene lookup returns CDR1 LGHNA and CDR2 YSYQKL. CDR3: CASSQEGGTNTEVFF. The CDR3 DNA, read in part, is TGTGCCAGCAGCCAAGAAGGCGGGACAAACACAGAAGTCTTC.

Judged by abundance, this clone is medium-sized (0.01 to 0.1%). These gene names are mouse names. The read terminates 1 residue ahead of where the CDR3 ends, so the germline J gene completes it. The J gene is TRBJ2-7, the V gene TRBV26; 7 bases line up with TRBD1. The V segment lost 6 bases and the J segment 4 bases; nucleotides outside the gene matches: 3. The CDR3 sequence is 12 residues long. Per the germline V gene, CDR1 is KGHPV and CDR2 is FQNQEV (reference sequence). CDR3 residues: CASSGTDYEQYF. The sequenced CDR3 bases are TGTGCCAGCAGCGGGACAGATTATGAACAGTAC.

This clone is judged medium-sized. Gene names and germline match the mouse. Coverage ceases 1 residue before the CDR3 finishes, and the germline J gene fills in the end. The genes are TRBV13-1 and TRBJ1-4; TRBD1 matches at 8 bases. The trim removed 4 bases at V and 4 bases at J, leaving 3 bases unmatched. Germline CDR1 is NSHNY and CDR2 is SYGAGN. The CDR3 covers 14 residues. CDR3: CASSPGGGNERLFF. The part of the CDR3 DNA that was read is TGTGCCAGCAGTCCAGGGGGCGGCAACGAAAGATTATTT.

Comments on this clone: Mouse names are used for the genes. The read is 1 residue too short to cover the CDR3 end, so that end is filled in from the germline J gene. The rearrangement joins TRBV3 to TRBJ1-4; D is uncertain. The CDR3 totals 14 residues. CDR1 and CDR2 from the germline V gene are SNHLY and FYNGKV (reference sequence). Trimming shortened V by 5 bases and J by 2 bases, and 9 bases separated the two germline ends. The sequenced CDR3 bases are TGTGCCAGCAGCCTCCGACAATCCAACGAAAGATTATTT. Translated: CASSLRQSNERLF. The whole CDR3 reads CASSLRQSNERLFF.

With respect to this clone: Germline and genes here are mouse. The read finishes 1 residue shy of the CDR3 end, and the germline J gene is used to complete it. The chain links TRBV1 to TRBJ2-2; 12 bases fit TRBD1. The CDR3 consists of 16 residues. Germline CDR1 is NSQYPW and CDR2 is LRSPGD (reference sequence). Trimming cost V 4 bases and J 5 bases; bases outside gene matches: 5. The DNA read from the CDR3 is TGCACCTGCAGTGTTCGGGACAGGGGGCCGACCGGGCAGCTCTAC. Residues: CTCSVRDRGPTGQLY. The entire CDR3 reads CTCSVRDRGPTGQLYF. Full variable domain (missing parts from reference TRBV1 and TRBJ2-2): VTLLEQNPRWRLVPRGQAVNLRCILKNSQYPWMSWYQQDLQKQLQWLFTLRSPGDKEVKSLPGADYLATRVTDTELRLQVANMSQGRTLYCTCSVRDRGPTGQLYFGEGSKLTVL.

By proportion, this clone is large (0.1 to 1%). Mouse gene names and germline throughout. Coverage ceases 1 residue before the CDR3 finishes, and the germline J gene fills in the end. The V and J genes are TRBV26 and TRBJ2-1, with TRBD1 matching 10 bases. The V gene's germline CDR1 is KGHPV and CDR2 FQNQEV (reference sequence). The J segment lost 6 bases and the V segment lost 5 bases, leaving 1 base of the junction unmatched. The CDR3 covers 13 residues. Partial CDR3 DNA: TGTGCCAGCAGTTGGGACAGGGGTGCTGAGCAGTTC. It translates to CASSWDRGAEQF. The whole CDR3 sequence is CASSWDRGAEQFF.